The clone carrying this T cell receptor beta chain was detected many times. It was with a sample-barcoded 5' primer and a J-beta primer mix that a second PCR of about 6 to 11 cycles was run. Via MiXCR, TCRdb re-called the 5' RACE reads, giving one row per CDR3 protein. The table lists fewer than 750,000 distinct CDR3 sequences, approximately 52% of them singletons. V was shortened by 7 bases and J by 0 bases, with 10 bases between the two germline ends. The CDR3 covers 15 residues. Germline loops: CDR1 MDHEN, CDR2 SYDVKM. This record belongs to a study of blood T cells in healthy people across ages. The clonotype comes from a woman of 80 years or more in good health. The chain carries TRBV28 and TRBJ2-6; D perhaps matches TRBD1 (5 bases). The sequenced material came from blood. CDR3 nucleotides: TGTGCCAGCACAGGGCCTTCCTCTGGGGCCAACGTCCTGACTTTC. The encoded protein is CASTGPSSGANVLTF.